What follows describes a single T cell receptor (beta chain). This sample is drawn from a study of shared clonotypes between healthy human individuals. Assay: immunoSEQ multiplex PCR; the TCRdb copy retains only in-frame clones and omits some. The sample comprises 2 million to 2.5 million clones, 80% to 95% of which are singletons, and 0.3% to 0.45% rests with the top ten. CDR1 and CDR2 from the germline V gene are LNHNV and YYDKDF (reference sequence). This CDR3 region has 15 residues. The V gene end was trimmed by 2 bases and the J gene end by 4 bases; junction bases not matched to a gene: 6. Healthy and HIV-negative, the adult donors had no recent acute infections or vaccinations.

The clonotype originates from a man aged 18 to 30 in good health. Some clones in this sample may be carry-over from other donors' samples. Sequencing input: naive CD4+ T cells from PBMCs. Subset defined: CD45RA+ positively selected. The J gene is TRBJ2-5, the V gene TRBV15, with 8 bases matching TRBD2. In DNA form, the CDR3 reads TGTGCCACCAGCAGACTGATAGCGGGATCAGAGACCCAGTACTTC. This codes for CATSRLIAGSETQYF.